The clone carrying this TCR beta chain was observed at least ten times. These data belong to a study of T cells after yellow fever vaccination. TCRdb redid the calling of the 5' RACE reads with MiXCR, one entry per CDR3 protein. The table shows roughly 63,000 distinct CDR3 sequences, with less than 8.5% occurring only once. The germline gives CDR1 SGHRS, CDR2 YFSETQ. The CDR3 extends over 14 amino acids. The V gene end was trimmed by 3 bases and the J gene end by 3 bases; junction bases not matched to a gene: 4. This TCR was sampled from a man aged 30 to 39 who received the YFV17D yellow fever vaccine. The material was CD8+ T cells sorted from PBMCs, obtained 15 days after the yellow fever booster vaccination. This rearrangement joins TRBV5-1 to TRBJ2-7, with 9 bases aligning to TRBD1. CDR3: CASSWETGGYEQYF. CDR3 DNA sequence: TGCGCCAGCAGCTGGGAGACAGGGGGCTACGAGCAGTACTTC. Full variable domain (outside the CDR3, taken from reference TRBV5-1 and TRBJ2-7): KAGVTQTPRYLIKTRGQQVTLSCSPISGHRSVSWYQQTPGQGLQFLFEYFSETQRNKGNFPGRFSGRQFSNSRSEMNVSTLELGDSALYLCASSWETGGYEQYFGPGTRLTVT.